This T cell receptor (beta chain) originates from a study of immune evolution from preneoplasia to lung adenocarcinoma. Trimming cost V 3 bases and J 1 base, with 13 bases left between them. The CDR3 consists of 15 residues. Germline CDR1 reads SGHVS; CDR2 reads FNYEAQ. Patients had resection in Japan or China between about 2014 and 2017. This clone was recorded a few times. Libraries were prepared by immunoSEQ multiplex PCR; TCRdb keeps only in-frame clonotypes and omits some of them. The sample yields roughly 5,700 clones, over 75% seen once. This sequence originates from a person aged 50-69 years with lung adenocarcinoma. Sequences were obtained from FFPE normal lung tissue adjacent to the tumor. The chain has TRBV7-6 and TRBJ2-7; TRBD2 might be the D (6 bases). CDR3 amino acids: CASSLESGGSYEQYF. For the CDR3, the DNA is TGTGCCAGCAGCTTGGAGTCCGGGGGTTCCTACGAGCAGTACTTC.